Below, 29 T cell receptor beta chains from the same sample are listed, as sequenced in a study of T cells generated in artificial thymic organoids (dated by TCRdb to 2016 to 2017). To build artificial thymic organoids, human HSPCs were aggregated with MS5 murine stromal cells transduced with human DLL1, and the aggregates were cultured at an air-liquid interface. Hematopoietic stem and progenitor cells that were CD34+CD3-, FACS-purified and depleted of residual T cells served as the seed cells for the organoids. The method was 5' RACE. The sequencer listed for this sample is Illumina MiSeq. TCRalpha and TCRbeta libraries were amplified in separate semi-nested PCR reactions using Advantage 2 and reverse primers located in the TRAC or TRBC constant regions. In-frame beta chains were kept once TCRdb had trimmed the public reads at Q25 with fastp and called clones with MiXCR. Every entry covers one CDR3 protein and lists the most common genes and DNA from its rows. The sample profile shows roughly 5,300 distinct CDR3 sequences; 20% to 30% of them were found once. In total, the top ten clones hold around 3.1% of the sample.

These TCRs are of unknown antigen specificity. The sequencing input was naive CD8+ T cells grown in artificial thymic organoids from cord blood stem and progenitor cells. Read against the paper, the sample's cell subset or site label means: CD3+TCRalphabeta+CD8SP T cells; for blood, CD45RO-CCR7+ naive CD8+ T cells. Receptor source: a human donor who gave cord blood stem cells for thymic organoid culture, a cardiac surgery patient who gave postnatal thymus, or a blood donor (not recorded which).

The chain uses TRBV13 and TRBJ2-1, with D possibly being TRBD2 (5 bases). Trimming stripped 6 bases from V and 6 bases from J, with 9 bases between. The CDR3 is 12 amino acids. Germline CDR1 reads PRHDT; CDR2 reads FYEKMQ (reference sequence). The CDR3: CASREVPNEQFF. The CDR3 DNA follows: TGTGCCAGCAGGGAGGTCCCCAATGAGCAGTTCTTC.

This clonotype was counted only a few times. A much larger clone lies a single base off, so this may be a read error. The chain recombines TRBV12-3 or TRBV12-4 with TRBJ2-7; 8 nucleotides agree with TRBD1. The CDR3 extends over 17 amino acids. CDR3 DNA sequence: TGTGCCAGCAGTTATCATGGGCAGGGGGCTTTGTATTACGGGCAGTACTTC. Translating it yields CASSYHGQGALYYGQYF.

V and J are TRBV18 and TRBJ1-6; D call uncertain. Germline assignment: CDR1 KGHSH and CDR2 LQKENI. V lost 1 base and J lost 4, with 17 bases in between. This CDR3 contains 18 residues. The CDR3 loop is CASSPLGQWIPYNSPLHF. DNA of the CDR3: TGTGCCAGCTCACCACTCGGGCAGTGGATTCCTTATAATTCACCCCTCCACTTT.

This clonotype is judged medium-sized. The J gene is TRBJ2-3, the V gene TRBV10-3, with a possible D match to TRBD2 (5 bases). Deletions cut 1 base from V and 0 bases from J, with 5 bases between. The CDR3 contains 14 residues. Germline V CDR1 and CDR2: ENHRY, SYGVKD. This CDR3 is CAISEWRSTDTQYF. The CDR3 nucleotides are TGTGCCATCAGTGAGTGGAGGAGCACAGATACGCAGTATTTT.

In its sample, this clonotype is medium-sized. The V gene is TRBV7-2, the J gene TRBJ1-1, with D possibly matching TRBD1 (5 bases). Germline CDR1 reads SGHTA; CDR2 reads FQGNSA. This CDR3 is built from 14 residues. The germline V and J ends were trimmed by 3 bases and 0 bases, with 8 bases remaining between them. The CDR3 is CASSLGPMNTEAFF. The CDR3 bases are TGTGCCAGCAGCTTGGGACCTATGAACACTGAAGCTTTCTTT.

This clonotype is termed medium-sized. The chain combines TRBV3-1 with TRBJ2-7, with 8 positions matching TRBD1. In germline, CDR1 is LGHDT, CDR2 YNNKEL (reference sequence). V lost 3 bases and J lost 3; bases outside the gene matches: 4. The CDR3 consists of 14 residues. CDR3 residues: CASSHQTGVYEQYF. CDR3 bases: TGTGCCAGCAGCCACCAGACAGGGGTCTACGAGCAGTACTTC.

This clonotype was seen a handful of times. This chain uses TRBV24-1 with TRBJ2-3; perhaps TRBD1 as D (5 bases). The CDR3 extends over 16 amino acids. V lost 5 bases, J lost 2 bases, and 16 bases lay in between. Germline V gene data show CDR1 as KGHDR and CDR2 as SFDVKD. Written as DNA, the CDR3 is TGTGCCACCAGTGCCCTGCTCTCAGGGCACACAGATACGCAGTATTTT. The encoded protein is CATSALLSGHTDTQYF.

This clonotype was counted between two and nine times. Given the absence of the conserved phenylalanine or tryptophan at the CDR3 end, a read error is likely. CDR3 sequence (DNA): TGCGCCAGCCGCTCCCAGGGAGATACGCAGTATTCT. Translating it yields CASRSQGDTQYS. The J gene is TRBJ2-3, the V gene TRBV4-3, with D tentatively TRBD1 (5 bases). Trimming took 8 bases from V and 5 from J, leaving 11 bases between them. In germline, CDR1 is LGHNA, CDR2 YSLEER. The CDR3 is 12 amino acids.

This clonotype was found once. The chain uses TRBV7-3 and TRBJ1-2; 7 bases map to TRBD1. The trim removed 4 bases at V and 6 bases at J, leaving 5 bases unmatched. Germline V lookup: CDR1 SGHTA, CDR2 FQGTGA. The CDR3 is 13 amino acids. CDR3 sequence reads: CASSSWTGNGYTF. CDR3 nucleotide sequence: TGTGCCAGCAGCTCATGGACAGGCAATGGCTACACCTTC.

The chain combines TRBV4-3 with TRBJ2-1; D might be TRBD1 or TRBD2, each matching 6 bases. Germline-derived CDR1 and CDR2 are LGHNA and YSLEER. The CDR3 is 16 amino acids. V lost 4 bases, J lost 9 bases, and 22 bases lay in between. CDR3 bases: TGCGCCAGCAGCCCCGGGGTGTATGGGGGGCGGGGTGAGCAGTTCTTC. This gives the protein CASSPGVYGGRGEQFF.

This clonotype was detected only a few times. The chain links TRBV10-3 to TRBJ1-1; a weak D match, TRBD1 (5 bases). Trimming cost V 2 bases and J 1 base, with 11 bases left between them. Germline V gene lookup returns CDR1 ENHRY and CDR2 SYGVKD. The CDR3 is made up of 15 amino acids. The CDR3 DNA is TGTGCCATCAGTGAGCCAGGGTGTAAGAACACTGAAGCTTTCTTT. It is translated as CAISEPGCKNTEAFF.

By share of the sample, this clonotype is medium-sized (0.01 to 0.1%). The V gene is TRBV29-1, the J gene TRBJ2-7, with D perhaps matching TRBD1 (6 bases). V lost 6 bases and J lost 3, with 9 bases in between. The CDR3 is 11 residues long. In germline, CDR1 is SQVTM, CDR2 ANQGSEA. The CDR3 loop reads CSVGAGYEQYF. The CDR3 DNA is TGCAGCGTGGGGGCCGGCTACGAGCAGTACTTC.

In this sample, this clonotype turned up a few times. The chain employs TRBV25-1 and TRBJ1-4; no clear D gene. Germline CDR1 reads MGHDK; CDR2 reads SYGVNS. Trimming took 1 base from V and 8 from J, leaving 11 bases between them. The CDR3 has 14 residues. CDR3 loop: CASSEWCGREKLFF. The CDR3 region has the DNA TGTGCCAGCAGTGAATGGTGCGGGCGGGAAAAACTGTTTTTT.

By share, this clonotype ranks as large. The chain joins TRBV24-1 to TRBJ2-3, with D tentatively TRBD2 (5 bases). The CDR3 runs to 13 residues. Trimming removed 10 bases at V and 0 bases at J, with 10 bases between. Germline V gene lookup returns CDR1 KGHDR and CDR2 SFDVKD. CDR3 sequence reads: CATSDCSTDTQYF. The CDR3 coding sequence is TGTGCCACGTCGGACTGTAGCACAGATACGCAGTATTTT.

By its share, this clonotype is medium-sized. CDR3 sequence reads: CATSDLGPRNTEAFF. Written as DNA, the CDR3 is TGTGCCACCAGTGATTTAGGACCGAGGAACACTGAAGCTTTCTTT. This chain joins TRBV24-1 and TRBJ1-1; D is uncertain. The V gene's germline CDR1 is KGHDR and CDR2 SFDVKD. This CDR3 contains 15 residues. The V gene lost 1 base and the J gene lost 1 base, with 9 bases spanning the gap.

This clonotype was seen more than once but under ten times. It may be a read error: a sequence one base away is much more abundant. The rearrangement joins TRBV10-3 to TRBJ2-2; possible D gene TRBD1, 5 bases. The V gene lost 4 bases and the J gene lost 6 bases, with 6 bases spanning the gap. The CDR3 runs to 12 residues. The germline CDR1 and CDR2 sequences are ENHRY and SYGVKD. CDR3 coding DNA: TGTGCCATCAGTGTGGGGCCCGGGGAGCTGTTTTTT. Its translation is CAISVGPGELFF.

A single count supports this clonotype. A read error may explain this, as a much larger clone is one base away. The V and J genes are TRBV10-3 and TRBJ1-4; D gene ambiguous. The CDR3 contains 13 residues. The V gene's germline CDR1 is ENHRY and CDR2 SYGVKD. CDR3: CAIKRAANEKRFF. In nucleotides, the CDR3 is TGTGCCATCAAGCGGGCAGCTAATGAAAAACGGTTTTTT.

By sample fraction, this clonotype is medium-sized. V usage is TRBV5-1 and J usage is TRBJ2-7; the D is unclear. V gave up 4 bases and J gave up 4 bases, with 15 bases separating them. The germline V gene has CDR1 SGHRS and CDR2 YFSETQ. There are 14 residues in the CDR3. CDR3 sequence: CASSLTPSPYEQYF. CDR3 nucleotide sequence: TGCGCCAGCAGCCTGACCCCTTCCCCTTACGAGCAGTACTTC.

This clonotype showed up just a few times. An end of the junction does not agree with germline; a read error may underlie this. V gene TRBV12-3 or TRBV12-4 combines with J gene TRBJ1-6, with D unresolved. This CDR3 contains 16 residues. DNA for the CDR3: TGTGCCAGCAGTTTCAAACGAATGGGGTATAACTCACCCCTCCACTTT. Its protein product is CASSFKRMGYNSPLHF.

Note on this clonotype: This may come from a read error, since a much larger clone is one base off. The V call is TRBV6-5, the J call TRBJ2-2; possible D gene TRBD2, 5 bases. The germline gives CDR1 MNHEY, CDR2 SVGAGI. The CDR3 runs 13 residues. The CDR3 sequence is CASSRGYTEELFF. CDR3 DNA sequence: TGTGCCAGCAGTAGAGGGTACACCGAGGAGCTGTTTTTT.

This clonotype is medium-sized by share. The chain recombines TRBV11-2 with TRBJ1-2; TRBD1 matches at 9 bases. Germline trimming cut 5 bases from V and 4 bases from J; bases unmatched to any gene: 5. Germline values: CDR1 SGHAT, CDR2 FQNNGV. This CDR3 spans 14 amino acids. DNA of the CDR3: TGTGCCAGCAGCCCGGGACAGGGATGCTATGGCTACACCTTC. Protein: CASSPGQGCYGYTF.

This clonotype is medium-sized (0.01 to 0.1%) by share. DNA of the CDR3: TGCAGCGTTGAATCCTACAATGAGCAGTTCTTC. Protein sequence: CSVESYNEQFF. The chain uses TRBV29-1 and TRBJ2-1; D gene uncertain. In germline, CDR1 is SQVTM, CDR2 ANQGSEA. This CDR3 has 11 residues. The V end lost 2 bases, the J end lost 1 base, and 0 bases lay between the germline ends.

This clonotype is termed medium-sized. This chain links TRBV4-3 with TRBJ1-1; no definite D call. Trimming left V 3 bases short and J 8 bases short, with 16 bases between. CDR3 length equals 14 residues. Per germline, CDR1 LGHNA and CDR2 YSLEER. The CDR3 spells CASSQACGMGEAFF. CDR3 bases: TGCGCCAGCAGCCAGGCGTGTGGTATGGGAGAAGCTTTCTTT.

On this clonotype: A read error may produce the germline difference seen at one junction end. This rearrangement joins TRBV12-3 or TRBV12-4 to TRBJ1-5; TRBD1 aligns across 7 bases. This CDR3 is built from 14 residues. The CDR3 protein is CASSRRGTNLPQHF. CDR3 DNA: TGTGCCAGCAGCCGCAGGGGGACGAATCTGCCCCAGCATTTT.

The chain uses TRBV10-3 and TRBJ2-7; D uncertain. Trimming removed 1 base at V and 2 bases at J, with 15 bases between. The CDR3 contains 16 residues. Germline V gene lookup returns CDR1 ENHRY and CDR2 SYGVKD. The CDR3 coding sequence is TGTGCCATCAGTGAGTGTGTCAATCGTTCTCCCTACGAGCAGTACTTC. Its translation is CAISECVNRSPYEQYF.

With respect to this clonotype: The CDR3 does not end in the conserved phenylalanine or tryptophan, so this is likely a read error. No DNA is shown, since the ends of the CDR3 on it are uncertain; the CDR3 is the one TCRdb lists. The chain is built from TRBV7-7 and TRBJ2-5; the table's D call of TRBD1 was not tested on the DNA. The germline gives CDR1 SSHAT, CDR2 FNYEAQ (reference sequence). Counting both end residues, the CDR3 totals 17 amino acids. CDR3 sequence: CASTDRPWPEVLGLLGP.

This chain uses TRBV9 with TRBJ2-7; maybe TRBD1 (6 bases). This CDR3 has 14 residues. The germline V gene encodes CDR1 SGDLS and CDR2 YYNGEE. Deletions cut 0 bases from V and 5 bases from J, with 12 bases between. The CDR3 DNA is TGTGCCAGCAGCGTAGGGGGGACATGCGACGAGCAGTACTTC. As protein: CASSVGGTCDEQYF.

This clonotype is medium-sized within its sample. The chain joins TRBV29-1 to TRBJ1-2; 7 bases line up with TRBD1. CDR1 is SQVTM, CDR2 ANQGSEA, per germline. CDR3 length equals 13 residues. After removal of 6 bases from V and 2 bases from J, the junction contained 6 bases not matched to a gene. Here the CDR3 DNA reads TGCAGCGTAACGGGACAGAAAAACTATGGCTACACCTTC. As protein: CSVTGQKNYGYTF.

This clonotype was seen only once. This rearrangement joins TRBV4-1 to TRBJ2-3; 8 positions match TRBD1. The CDR3 runs 16 residues. From germline, CDR1 is MGHRA and CDR2 YSYEKL. Trimming at V came to 4 bases and at J to 1 base, leaving 7 bases not matched to a gene. CDR3 loop: CASSPGDRLCTDTQYF. CDR3 coding DNA: TGCGCCAGCAGCCCTGGGGACAGGCTCTGCACAGATACGCAGTATTTT.